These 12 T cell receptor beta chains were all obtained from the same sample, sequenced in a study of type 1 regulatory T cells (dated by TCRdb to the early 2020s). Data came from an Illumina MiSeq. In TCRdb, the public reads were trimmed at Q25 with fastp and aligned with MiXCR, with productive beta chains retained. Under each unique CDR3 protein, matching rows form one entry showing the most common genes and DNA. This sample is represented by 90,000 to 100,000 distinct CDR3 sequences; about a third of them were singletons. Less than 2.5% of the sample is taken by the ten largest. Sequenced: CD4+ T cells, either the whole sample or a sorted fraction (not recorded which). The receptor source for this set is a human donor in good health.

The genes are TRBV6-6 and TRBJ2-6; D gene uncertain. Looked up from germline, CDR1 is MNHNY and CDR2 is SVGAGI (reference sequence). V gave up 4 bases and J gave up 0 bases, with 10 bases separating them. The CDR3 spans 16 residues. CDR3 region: CASSSASLSGANVLTF. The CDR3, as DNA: TGTGCCAGCAGTTCTGCTTCGCTCTCTGGGGCCAACGTCCTGACTTTC.

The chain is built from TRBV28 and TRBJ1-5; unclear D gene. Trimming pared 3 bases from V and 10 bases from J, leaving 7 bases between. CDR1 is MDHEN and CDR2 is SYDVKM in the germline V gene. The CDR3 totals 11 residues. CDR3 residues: CASSFTHPQHF. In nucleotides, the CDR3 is TGTGCCAGCAGTTTTACCCACCCCCAGCATTTT. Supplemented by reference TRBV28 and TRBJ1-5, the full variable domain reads DVKVTQSSRYLVKRTGEKVFLECVQDMDHENMFWYRQDPGLGLRLIYFSYDVKMKEKGDIPEGYSVSREKKERFSLILESASTNQTSMYLCASSFTHPQHFGDGTRLSIL.

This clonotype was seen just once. The CDR3 protein is CASRLSGANVLTF. CDR3 coding DNA: TGTGCCAGCAGGCTCTCTGGGGCCAACGTCCTGACTTTC. The chain employs TRBV6-1 and TRBJ2-6; D gene unclear. The CDR3 has 13 amino acids. V was shortened by 6 bases and J by 0 bases, with 3 bases between the two germline ends. Looked up from germline, CDR1 is MNHNS and CDR2 is SASEGT.

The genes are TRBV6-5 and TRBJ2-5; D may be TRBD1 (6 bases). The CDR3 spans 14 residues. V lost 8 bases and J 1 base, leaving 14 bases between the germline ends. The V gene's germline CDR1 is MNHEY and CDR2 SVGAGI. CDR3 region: CASARGRGQETQYF. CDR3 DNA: TGTGCCAGCGCCAGAGGCAGGGGCCAAGAGACCCAGTACTTC.

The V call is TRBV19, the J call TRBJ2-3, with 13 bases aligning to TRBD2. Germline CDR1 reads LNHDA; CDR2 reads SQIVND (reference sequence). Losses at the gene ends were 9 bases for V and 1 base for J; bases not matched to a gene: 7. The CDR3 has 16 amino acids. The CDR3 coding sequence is TGTGCCAGCACCTCACTAGCGGGAGGGGGCACAGATACGCAGTATTTT. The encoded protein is CASTSLAGGGTDTQYF.

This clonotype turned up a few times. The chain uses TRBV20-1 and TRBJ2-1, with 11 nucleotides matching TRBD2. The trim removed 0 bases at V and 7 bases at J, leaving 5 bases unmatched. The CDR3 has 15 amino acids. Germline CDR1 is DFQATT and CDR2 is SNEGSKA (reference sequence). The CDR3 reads CSARDTGTSGNEQFF. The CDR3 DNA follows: TGCAGTGCTAGAGATACTGGGACTAGCGGTAATGAGCAGTTCTTC.

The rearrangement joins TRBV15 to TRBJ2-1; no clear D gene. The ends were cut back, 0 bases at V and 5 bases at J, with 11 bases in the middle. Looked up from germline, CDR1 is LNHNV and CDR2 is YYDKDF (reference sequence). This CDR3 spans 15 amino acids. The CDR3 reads CATSRDGFVHNEQFF. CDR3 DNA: TGTGCCACCAGCAGAGATGGGTTCGTCCACAATGAGCAGTTCTTC.

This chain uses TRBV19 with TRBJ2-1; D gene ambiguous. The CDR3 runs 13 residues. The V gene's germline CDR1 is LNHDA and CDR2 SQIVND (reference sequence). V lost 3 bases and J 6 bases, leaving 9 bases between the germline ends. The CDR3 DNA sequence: TGTGCCAGTAGTATTGTACCGATCAATGAGCAGTTCTTC. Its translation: CASSIVPINEQFF.

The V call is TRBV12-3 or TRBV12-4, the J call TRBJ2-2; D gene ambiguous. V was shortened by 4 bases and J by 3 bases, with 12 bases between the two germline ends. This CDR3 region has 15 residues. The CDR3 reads CASSSKGIHTGELFF. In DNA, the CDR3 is TGTGCCAGCAGTTCCAAGGGAATCCACACCGGGGAGCTGTTTTTT.

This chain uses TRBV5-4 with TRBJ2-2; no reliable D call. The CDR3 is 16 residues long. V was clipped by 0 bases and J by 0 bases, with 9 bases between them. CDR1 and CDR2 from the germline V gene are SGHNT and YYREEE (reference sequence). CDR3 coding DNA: TGTGCCAGCAGCTTGGCAGGTCACACGAACACCGGGGAGCTGTTTTTT. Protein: CASSLAGHTNTGELFF.

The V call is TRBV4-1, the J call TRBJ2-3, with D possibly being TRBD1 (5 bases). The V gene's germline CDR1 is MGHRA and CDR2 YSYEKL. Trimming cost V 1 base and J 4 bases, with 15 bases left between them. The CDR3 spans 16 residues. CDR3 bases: TGCGCCAGCAGCCAAGGGATAGGGGCGATTTCAGATACGCAGTATTTT. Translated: CASSQGIGAISDTQYF.

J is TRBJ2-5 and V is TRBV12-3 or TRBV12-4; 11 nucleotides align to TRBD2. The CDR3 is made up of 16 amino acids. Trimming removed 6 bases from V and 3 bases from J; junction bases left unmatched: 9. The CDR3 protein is CASSRAGTSGKETQYF. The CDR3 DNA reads TGTGCCAGCAGCCGAGCCGGGACTAGCGGAAAAGAGACCCAGTACTTC.